This TCR beta chain was documented in a study of blood T cells in healthy people across ages. With a J-beta primer mix and a sample-barcoded 5' primer, a second PCR ran about 7 to 12 cycles. TCRdb analysed the 5' RACE reads with MiXCR anew, one entry per CDR3 protein. The sample lists 1.5 million to 2 million distinct CDR3 sequences; roughly 52% were seen once. This clonotype came up a few times. Germline assignment: CDR1 MNHEY and CDR2 SMNVEV (reference sequence). Trimming shortened V by 3 bases and J by 4 bases, and 15 bases separated the two germline ends. The CDR3 is made up of 16 amino acids. The chain couples TRBV27 to TRBJ1-4; maybe TRBD1 (6 bases). This receptor was taken from a woman aged 40 to 50 in good health. Sequencing was carried out using blood. The CDR3: CASSFLVRGFNEKLFF. The DNA for the CDR3 is TGTGCCAGCAGTTTCCTTGTCAGGGGATTTAATGAAAAACTGTTTTTT.